This entry features one TCR beta chain sequence. The target antigen is unknown. The CDR3 runs 12 residues. Germline V gene lookup returns CDR1 SGHTA and CDR2 FQGNSA. V shed 5 bases, J shed 5 bases, and the junction held 0 bases outside the gene matches. This record comes from a study of graft-versus-host responses after intestinal transplantation. Generated by immunoSEQ multiplex PCR, the TCRdb table keeps only in-frame clones and is missing some. The table has some 83,000 clones, roughly 91% seen once. V is TRBV7-2 and J is TRBJ1-2, with 9 bases that match TRBD1. Sequenced material: unstimulated CD4+ T cells sorted from spleen or lymph node cells, taken before intestinal transplant. The clonotype was recovered from a human donor who received an intestinal transplant. The CDR3 nucleotides read TGTGCCAGCAGCGGACAGGGGTATGGCTACACCTTC. Translation gives CASSGQGYGYTF. Supplemented by reference TRBV7-2 and TRBJ1-2, the full variable domain reads GAGVSQSPSNKVTEKGKDVELRCDPISGHTALYWYRQSLGQGLEFLIYFQGNSAPDKSGLPSDRFSAERTGGSVSTLTIQRTQQEDSAVYLCASSGQGYGYTFGSGTRLTVV.